The 22 T cell receptor beta chains below all came from one sample that was sequenced in a study of T cell clonality in common variable immunodeficiency. Assay: immunoSEQ multiplex PCR; the TCRdb copy retains only in-frame clones and omits some. The table lists fewer than 65,000 clones, no singletons, with under 0.9% in the top ten. The material sequenced was peripheral blood mononuclear cells. These receptors originate from a person aged 18 to 70 in good health.

This clone has a handful of counts. The CDR3 end falls 3 residues outside the read, so it is completed with the germline J gene. The rearrangement uses TRBV19 and TRBJ1-2, with D possibly being TRBD1 (6 bases). The germline V gene encodes CDR1 LNHDA and CDR2 SQIVND (reference sequence). This CDR3 has 18 residues. CDR3 bases read: TGTGCCAGTAGTCGTAGGCGCCAAGAACAGGGACCCACAGATACC. Translation gives CASSRRRQEQGPTDT. The whole CDR3 reads CASSRRRQEQGPTDTYTF. Full variable domain (rest looked up from reference TRBV19 and TRBJ1-2): DGGITQSPKYLFRKEGQNVTLSCEQNLNHDAMYWYRQDPGQGLRLIYYSQIVNDFQKGDIAEGYSVSREKKESFPLTVTSAQKNPTAFYLCASSRRRQEQGPTDTYTFGSGTRLTVV.

This clone was recorded many times. The observed sequence ends 3 residues before the CDR3 terminus, with the missing tail filled in from the germline J gene. This chain links TRBV20-1 with TRBJ1-2; D might be TRBD1 (6 bases). CDR1 is DFQATT and CDR2 is SNEGSKA in the germline V gene (reference sequence). CDR3 length: 14 residues. V shed 7 bases and J shed 3 bases, with 18 bases lying between them. The sequenced part of the CDR3 DNA is TGCAGTGGTCTGGGGAGGGGGAATGACTATGGC. This translates into CSGLGRGNDYG. The full CDR3 protein reads CSGLGRGNDYGYTF.

This clone occurred many times. The DNA ends 3 residues before the CDR3 does, and the rest of the CDR3 is filled in from the germline J gene. V usage is TRBV30 and J usage is TRBJ2-1; 10 bases are shared with TRBD2. CDR1 is GTSNPN, CDR2 SVGIG, per germline (reference sequence). There are 16 residues in the CDR3. J gave up 6 bases and V 3 bases, and 11 bases lay outside the gene matches. Incomplete CDR3 DNA: TGTGCCTGGAGGGGACCTCTAGCGGGAGTATCCAATGAG. Protein sequence: CAWRGPLAGVSNE. The full CDR3 sequence reads CAWRGPLAGVSNEQFF.

This clone appeared many times. The read terminates 3 residues before the CDR3 end, so the remaining end is supplied by the germline J gene. The V gene is TRBV19, the J gene TRBJ2-1; D is perhaps TRBD2 (5 bases). Germline CDR1 and CDR2: LNHDA and SQIVND (reference sequence). The V end lost 7 bases, the J end lost 8 bases, and 12 bases lay between the germline ends. CDR3 length: 12 residues. CDR3 region: CASNTGSDEQFF. The covered CDR3 bases are TGTGCCAGTAATACGGGGAGCGATGAG.

This clone has at least ten counts. The observed sequence ends 3 residues before the CDR3 terminus, with the missing tail filled in from the germline J gene. The chain couples TRBV19 to TRBJ2-1; 7 bases are shared with TRBD1. The CDR3 covers 14 residues. Trimming at V came to 7 bases and at J to 2 bases, leaving 5 bases not matched to a gene. CDR1 is LNHDA, CDR2 SQIVND, per germline (reference sequence). CDR3 protein: CASTPQGAYNEQFF. CDR3 bases read: TGTGCCAGTACCCCGCAGGGGGCCTACAATGAG.

This clone showed up just a few times. This chain's CDR3 is CASSEAGDTGELFF. The covered CDR3 bases are TGTGCCAGCAGTGAAGCAGGGGACACCGGGGAG. V gene TRBV6-1 combines with J gene TRBJ2-2; D is possibly TRBD1 (5 bases). The read terminates 3 residues ahead of where the CDR3 ends, so the germline J gene completes it. This CDR3 spans 14 amino acids. CDR1 MNHNS and CDR2 SASEGT come from the germline V gene. V was pared by 0 bases and J by 3 bases, with 5 bases between.

This clone was observed many times. The CDR3 end falls 3 residues outside the read, so it is completed with the germline J gene. The chain combines TRBV20-1 with TRBJ2-1; 15 positions agree with TRBD2. CDR3 length: 15 residues. The ends lost 0 bases at V and 7 bases at J; junction bases unmatched: 1. CDR1 is DFQATT and CDR2 is SNEGSKA in the germline V gene (reference sequence). The CDR3 sequence: CSAREGTSGRNEQFF. Incomplete CDR3 DNA: TGCAGTGCTAGAGAGGGGACTAGCGGGAGGAATGAG.

This clone showed up many times. The read finishes 3 residues shy of the CDR3 end, and the germline J gene is used to complete it. V usage is TRBV5-4 and J usage is TRBJ1-2; D not certain. This CDR3 is 14 amino acids long. Germline values: CDR1 SGHNT, CDR2 YYREEE (reference sequence). CDR3 sequence: CASSLDVGPRGYTF. Partial CDR3 DNA: TGTGCCAGCAGCTTGGATGTAGGGCCACGCGGC.

This clone showed up many times. The CDR3 loop reads CASSDSGLAGENEQFF. CDR3 DNA (partial): TGTGCCAGCAGTGACTCGGGACTAGCGGGAGAGAATGAG. The gene calls are TRBV6-4 and TRBJ2-1; 14 nucleotides line up with TRBD2. With the read ending 3 residues before the CDR3 end, the germline J gene is used to fill in that end. Germline assignment: CDR1 MRHNA and CDR2 SNTAGT. After removal of 0 bases from V and 7 bases from J, the junction contained 2 bases not matched to a gene. This CDR3 is 16 amino acids long.

There are many counts of this clone. The missing CDR3 end, 3 residues past where the read stops, is filled in from the germline J gene. The V gene is TRBV7-9, the J gene TRBJ1-3, with D maybe TRBD1 (5 bases). Germline CDR1 is SEHNR and CDR2 is FQNEAQ (reference sequence). The CDR3 loop spans 14 amino acids. V was shortened by 5 bases and J by 8 bases, with 16 bases between the two germline ends. CDR3 amino acids: CASSLRQSLDTIYF. The sequenced part of the CDR3 DNA is TGTGCCAGCAGCCTGAGACAGTCGCTGGACACC.

In this sample, this clone turned up many times. The read stops 3 residues short of the end of the CDR3; the missing end is completed from the germline J gene. This chain uses TRBV29-1 with TRBJ1-5; maybe TRBD1 (5 bases). The germline CDR1 and CDR2 sequences are SQVTM and ANQGSEA. V dropped 8 bases and J dropped 1 base, with 12 bases sitting between them. The CDR3 is 13 residues long. The CDR3 DNA, read in part, is TGCAGCATCAGAGACAGCAGCAATCAGCCC. This encodes CSIRDSSNQP. The entire CDR3 sequence reads CSIRDSSNQPQHF.

This clone was observed at least ten times. Read sequence stops 3 residues before the CDR3 end, and the germline J gene provides the missing end. The chain uses TRBV29-1 and TRBJ2-2; D gene uncertain. Per the germline V gene, CDR1 is SQVTM and CDR2 is ANQGSEA. With 1 base removed from V and 6 bases from J, the gap between germline ends came to 6 bases. This CDR3 comprises 12 residues. The DNA read from the CDR3 is TGCAGCGTTGAAGCGGGTCCCGGGGAG. Translating it yields CSVEAGPGE. From start to end, the CDR3 is CSVEAGPGELFF.

This clone came up many times. With the read ending 3 residues before the CDR3 end, the germline J gene is used to fill in that end. The gene calls are TRBV6-2 or TRBV6-3 and TRBJ2-3; tentative D call: TRBD2 (6 bases). Between the trimmed V and J ends, which lost 7 bases and 0 bases, there was a span of 11 bases. Germline V CDR1 and CDR2: MNHEY, SVGEGT. The CDR3 is 14 amino acids. The CDR3 bases that were read are TGTGCCAGCATGGGACTTACTAGCACAGATACG. Translation: CASMGLTSTDT. The full CDR3 is CASMGLTSTDTQYF.

This clone was found many times. Coverage ceases 3 residues before the CDR3 finishes, and the germline J gene fills in the end. This chain links TRBV5-1 with TRBJ1-2; the match to TRBD1 covers 9 bases. There are 16 residues in the CDR3. Losses at the gene ends were 2 bases for V and 3 bases for J; bases not matched to a gene: 8. The germline CDR1 and CDR2 sequences are SGHRS and YFSETQ. The CDR3 bases that were read are TGCGCCAGCAGCTTAATCGGGACAGGGAAGGACTATGGC. This codes for CASSLIGTGKDYG. The whole CDR3 sequence reads CASSLIGTGKDYGYTF.

With regard to this clone: The sequence runs out 3 residues before the end of the CDR3; the remainder is reconstructed from the germline J gene. The chain employs TRBV18 and TRBJ1-2, with D possibly TRBD1 on 5 matching bases. In germline, CDR1 is KGHSH, CDR2 LQKENI. The length of the CDR3 is 15 residues. The CDR3 bases that were read are TGTGCCAGCTCACTTCGGGGGGAGGCTATCTACGAC. Translation gives CASSLRGEAIYD. The whole CDR3 is CASSLRGEAIYDYTF.

Many counts were recorded for this clone. The DNA ends 3 residues before the CDR3 does, and the rest of the CDR3 is filled in from the germline J gene. The J gene is TRBJ2-1, the V gene TRBV20-1, with 8 bases identical to TRBD2. Germline V gene lookup returns CDR1 DFQATT and CDR2 SNEGSKA (reference sequence). The V gene end was trimmed by 2 bases and the J gene end by 8 bases; junction bases not matched to a gene: 5. CDR3 length: 13 residues. The CDR3 sequence is CSARPGLVYEQFF. The DNA read from the CDR3 is TGCAGTGCTAGACCGGGACTAGTCTATGAG.

This clone was recorded many times. The read finishes 3 residues shy of the CDR3 end, and the germline J gene is used to complete it. The V gene is TRBV20-1, the J gene TRBJ1-1, with 9 bases lining up with TRBD1. CDR3 length: 14 residues. Germline loops: CDR1 DFQATT, CDR2 SNEGSKA (reference sequence). V dropped 4 bases and J dropped 5; count of bases not matched to a gene: 8. Partial CDR3 DNA: TGCAGTGCTAAGTATGGACAGGGGAGGACTGAA. Amino acids: CSAKYGQGRTE. The entire CDR3 is CSAKYGQGRTEAFF.

Turning to this clone: The read ends 3 residues early relative to the CDR3; the germline J gene fills the gap. This rearrangement joins TRBV19 to TRBJ1-2; D call uncertain. CDR3 size: 18 residues. The V gene's germline CDR1 is LNHDA and CDR2 SQIVND (reference sequence). The CDR3 sequence is CASSIFSGSESSYNDYTF. The covered CDR3 bases are TGTGCCAGTAGTATTTTTAGCGGGAGTGAAAGCTCCTACAATGAC. Combining the CDR3 with reference TRBV19 and TRBJ1-2 gives the whole variable domain DGGITQSPKYLFRKEGQNVTLSCEQNLNHDAMYWYRQDPGQGLRLIYYSQIVNDFQKGDIAEGYSVSREKKESFPLTVTSAQKNPTAFYLCASSIFSGSESSYNDYTFGSGTRLTVV.

This clone was seen repeatedly, ten times or more. The CDR3 end falls 3 residues outside the read, so it is completed with the germline J gene. The rearrangement uses TRBV7-2 and TRBJ1-4, with 7 bases lining up with TRBD1. Germline V gives CDR1 SGHTA, CDR2 FQGNSA. The CDR3 length is 18 residues. CDR3 sequence reads: CASSLAQTGTDAIPGLFF. CDR3 DNA (partial): TGTGCCAGCAGCTTAGCGCAAACCGGGACAGACGCAATCCCCGGA.

This clone was detected many times. This CDR3 is CASSFPGGMTGELFF. CDR3 DNA (partial): TGTGCCAGCAGTTTCCCAGGGGGCATGACCGGGGAG. The chain is built from TRBV12-3 or TRBV12-4 and TRBJ2-2; 8 nucleotides align to TRBD1. Sequencing ends 3 residues short of the CDR3 end; the germline J gene provides the rest. The CDR3 has 15 amino acids. V gave up 3 bases and J gave up 5 bases; unmatched junction bases: 5.

Ten or more counts support this clone. The read gets to within 3 residues of the CDR3 end, and the germline J gene fills in the rest. V gene TRBV7-2 combines with J gene TRBJ2-6; D gene unclear. Germline lookup yields CDR1 SGHTA and CDR2 FQGNSA. CDR3 length: 13 residues. Trimming removed 5 bases from V and 2 bases from J, with 4 bases in between. CDR3 in amino acids: CASSAAGANVLTF. CDR3 DNA, as far as it was read: TGTGCCAGCAGCGCAGCTGGGGCCAACGTC.

In its sample, this clone was seen many times. The read halts 3 residues ahead of the CDR3 end, with the missing end drawn from the germline J gene. V gene TRBV20-1 combines with J gene TRBJ2-7; 13 positions agree with TRBD2. The CDR3 has 15 residues. Germline values: CDR1 DFQATT, CDR2 SNEGSKA (reference sequence). V dropped 0 bases and J dropped 6; count of bases not matched to a gene: 5. The CDR3 sequence is CSARDRTSGSFEQYF. The CDR3 DNA, read in part, is TGCAGTGCTAGAGACCGGACTAGCGGGAGTTTCGAG.